This T cell receptor beta chain was retrieved from a study of blood T cell repertoires in COVID-19. Study-level information: PBMCs, B-cell-depleted T cells, or T cells were the source of the cDNA or gDNA that made up the material.

The protocol was immunoSEQ multiplex PCR, while the TCRdb copy is restricted to in-frame clones and leaves out a portion. Here the sample spans 150,000 to 200,000 clones, 80% to 85% being singletons. Trimming removed 2 bases from V and 5 bases from J; junction bases left unmatched: 4. This CDR3 is built from 14 residues. Germline assignment: CDR1 SGHRS and CDR2 YFSETQ. It was during active infection that Seattle patients were enrolled and then longitudinally followed. This clone came up a few times. The origin of this receptor is a woman older than 75 with COVID-19, enrolled during active disease. The specimen was peripheral blood. The chain recombines TRBV5-1 with TRBJ1-2, with TRBD1 matching 9 bases. The CDR3 DNA reads TGCGCCAGCAGCTTTACAGGGGGCGGGTATGGCTACACCTTC. This encodes CASSFTGGGYGYTF.